Below, 29 T cell receptor beta chains from the same sample are listed, as sequenced in a study of graft-versus-host responses after intestinal transplantation (dated by TCRdb to the early 2020s). Antigen specificity for these receptors is unknown. To prepare the library, the immunoSEQ multiplex PCR assay was applied. Drawn from immuneACCESS, this table holds only the in-frame rearrangements with V and J called that TCRdb kept. Clones are partly lost; checked studies trace under half to an unresolved V gene and leave the rest unexplained. Within this sample are around 49,000 clones, with roughly nine tenths of them counted one time only. 0.55% to 0.8% of the sample lies in the top ten. This specimen's time point label, per the study, means: cells obtained before transplantation from donor or recipient. The source material was unstimulated CD4+ T cells sorted from spleen or lymph node cells, sampled before transplant. The receptor set was obtained from a human donor who was the organ donor for an intestinal transplant.

The rearrangement joins TRBV30 to TRBJ2-3; D gene ambiguous. V lost 3 bases to trimming and J lost 5 bases, with 6 bases between them. This CDR3 region has 11 residues. Germline CDR1 GTSNPN, CDR2 SVGIG (reference sequence). The DNA of the CDR3 is TGTGCCTGGAGCCCGTTAGATACGCAGTATTTT. Its protein is CAWSPLDTQYF.

V and J are TRBV18 and TRBJ2-3; 10 bases map to TRBD2. This CDR3 has 13 residues. The trim removed 5 bases at V and 12 bases at J, leaving 8 bases unmatched. Looked up from germline, CDR1 is KGHSH and CDR2 is LQKENI. The CDR3 DNA follows: TGTGCCAGCTCATCGCAGCGGGAGGGCCCCCAGTATTTT. Translation gives CASSSQREGPQYF.

This chain links TRBV13 with TRBJ1-2; D perhaps matches TRBD1 (5 bases). The V gene's germline CDR1 is PRHDT and CDR2 FYEKMQ (reference sequence). The V and J ends lost 5 bases and 2 bases respectively, with 21 bases between them. The CDR3 covers 17 residues. The chain's CDR3 is CASSRSSGGRVNYGYTF. As DNA, the CDR3 is TGTGCCAGCAGCCGGTCTTCCGGCGGCAGGGTGAACTATGGCTACACCTTC.

The chain carries TRBV30 and TRBJ2-1; maybe TRBD2 (5 bases). The CDR3 spans 12 residues. Trimming took off 0 bases at V and 16 bases at J, with 16 bases between the two ends. Germline CDR1 and CDR2: GTSNPN and SVGIG (reference sequence). For the CDR3, the DNA is TGTGCCTGGAGTGTATCGACGGGAATGCTCTTCTTC. Its protein is CAWSVSTGMLFF.

In DNA, the CDR3 is TGTGCCAGCAGCCTTACGGGGGGCACCGGGGAGCTGTTTTTT. Protein: CASSLTGGTGELFF. The chain combines TRBV7-3 with TRBJ2-2; 7 bases align to TRBD2. CDR1 SGHTA and CDR2 FQGTGA come from the germline V gene. V lost 5 bases and J lost 4; bases outside the gene matches: 4. This CDR3 has 14 residues.

With regard to this clone: The junction shows a germline mismatch at one end, possibly a read error. This chain uses TRBV28 with TRBJ2-7; no definite D call. Germline loops: CDR1 MDHEN, CDR2 SYDVKM. The CDR3 runs to 12 residues. The CDR3 DNA sequence: TGTGCCAGCAGTTTATTGCAGACGGAGCAGTATTTC. Translated, it gives CASSLLQTEQYF.

The rearrangement joins TRBV28 to TRBJ2-5, with 12 bases identical to TRBD2. The CDR3 runs 15 residues. Germline trimming cut 3 bases from V and 5 bases from J; bases unmatched to any gene: 4. Germline V lookup: CDR1 MDHEN, CDR2 SYDVKM. The CDR3 region is CASSFLAGGTETQYF. The CDR3 DNA follows: TGTGCCAGCAGTTTCCTAGCGGGAGGGACTGAGACCCAGTACTTC.

This chain links TRBV7-3 with TRBJ2-2, with 8 nucleotides matching TRBD2. Germline assignment: CDR1 SGHTA and CDR2 FQGTGA. V was pared by 4 bases and J by 8 bases, with 6 bases of the junction left unmatched. This CDR3 is built from 14 residues. The CDR3 DNA reads as TGTGCCAGCAGCTCCGGACTAGCTGCGGGGGAGCTGTTTTTT. This codes for CASSSGLAAGELFF.

The J gene is TRBJ2-2, the V gene TRBV7-2; 10 positions match TRBD2. The CDR3 covers 17 residues. The V segment lost 1 base and the J segment 1 base; nucleotides outside the gene matches: 3. CDR1 SGHTA and CDR2 FQGNSA come from the germline V gene. The CDR3 spells CASSLGSSGRNTGELFF. The CDR3 bases are TGTGCCAGCAGCTTAGGATCTAGCGGGAGGAACACCGGGGAGCTGTTTTTT.

This chain links TRBV27 with TRBJ2-3; perhaps TRBD1 as D (5 bases). Per the germline V gene, CDR1 is MNHEY and CDR2 is SMNVEV (reference sequence). Trimming left V 1 base short and J 6 bases short, with 8 bases between. This CDR3 contains 13 residues. CDR3 bases: TGTGCCAGCAGTTTATTAAGGGGCGATACGCAGTATTTT. Translating gives CASSLLRGDTQYF.

V gene TRBV5-1 combines with J gene TRBJ2-7, with 7 bases identical to TRBD2. CDR1 is SGHRS, CDR2 YFSETQ, per germline. The CDR3 has 14 residues. The trim removed 6 bases at V and 6 bases at J, leaving 12 bases unmatched. CDR3 residues: CASTDGGSAREQYF. Here the CDR3 DNA reads TGCGCCAGCACGGACGGCGGGAGTGCGCGCGAGCAGTACTTC.

This clone was observed a single time. The chain is built from TRBV28 and TRBJ1-4; 8 bases align to TRBD1. The trim removed 7 bases at V and 0 bases at J, leaving 7 bases unmatched. Germline loops: CDR1 MDHEN, CDR2 SYDVKM. The CDR3 totals 16 residues. In DNA, the CDR3 is TGTGCCAGCATCAGCAGGGGGCGACCAACTAATGAAAAACTGTTTTTT. It specifies CASISRGRPTNEKLFF.

This chain links TRBV5-1 with TRBJ2-3, with TRBD2 identical over 7 bases. The germline gives CDR1 SGHRS, CDR2 YFSETQ. CDR3 length: 14 amino acids. V shed 4 bases, J shed 4 bases, and the junction held 6 bases outside the gene matches. The CDR3 DNA follows: TGCGCCAGCAGCCCACTAGCGACAGCAGATACGCAGTATTTT. Translating gives CASSPLATADTQYF. The entire variable domain, with the rest obtained from reference TRBV5-1 and TRBJ2-3, is as follows: KAGVTQTPRYLIKTRGQQVTLSCSPISGHRSVSWYQQTPGQGLQFLFEYFSETQRNKGNFPGRFSGRQFSNSRSEMNVSTLELGDSALYLCASSPLATADTQYFGPGTRLTVL.

The chain has TRBV19 and TRBJ1-5, with D perhaps TRBD1 (5 bases). V gave up 3 bases and J gave up 3 bases, with 12 bases separating them. This CDR3 has 15 residues. Germline lookup yields CDR1 LNHDA and CDR2 SQIVND (reference sequence). CDR3 in amino acids: CASSIGGNFNQPQHF. DNA for the CDR3: TGTGCCAGTAGTATCGGGGGGAACTTCAATCAGCCCCAGCATTTT.

The chain recombines TRBV19 with TRBJ2-2; 8 bases align to TRBD1. Germline CDR1 LNHDA, CDR2 SQIVND (reference sequence). This CDR3 is 16 amino acids long. V shed 8 bases, J shed 1 base, and the junction held 9 bases outside the gene matches. CDR3 sequence reads: CASLLTGQGNTGELFF. CDR3 DNA sequence: TGTGCCAGTCTACTGACCGGACAGGGGAACACCGGGGAGCTGTTTTTT.

The CDR3 DNA follows: TGTGCCAGCAGTGTTGGACTAGCGTCTAGCACAGATACGCAGTATTTT. Its protein product is CASSVGLASSTDTQYF. V usage is TRBV6-4 and J usage is TRBJ2-3; 9 bases align to TRBD2. Germline values: CDR1 MRHNA, CDR2 SNTAGT. Losses at the gene ends were 4 bases for V and 0 bases for J; bases not matched to a gene: 5. This CDR3 is built from 16 residues.

This clone was seen a handful of times. The chain carries TRBV5-5 and TRBJ2-3, with 9 bases matching TRBD1. Trimming cost V 4 bases and J 4 bases; bases outside gene matches: 7. This CDR3 has 15 residues. CDR1 and CDR2 from the germline V gene are SGHKS and YYEKEE (reference sequence). The CDR3 DNA reads TGTGCCAGCAGCCCAGGGGACAGGGAACCAGATACGCAGTATTTT. This gives the protein CASSPGDREPDTQYF.

The rearrangement joins TRBV4-2 to TRBJ2-7; D is ambiguous. Trimming took 1 base from V and 5 from J, leaving 9 bases between them. CDR1 is LGHNA and CDR2 is YNFKEQ in the germline V gene. The CDR3 covers 13 residues. CDR3 sequence (DNA): TGTGCCAGCAGCCAAGTTTCCCAGAACGAGCAGTACTTC. Translating gives CASSQVSQNEQYF.

Written as DNA, the CDR3 is TGTGCCAGCAGTGGGACAGGGAACGAGCAGTACTTC. Its translation: CASSGTGNEQYF. The chain recombines TRBV2 with TRBJ2-7, with 8 bases that match TRBD1. The CDR3 consists of 12 residues. V lost 4 bases to trimming and J lost 5 bases; unmatched junction nucleotides: 1. CDR1 and CDR2 (germline): SNHLY, FYNNEI.

This CDR3 is CASSFGRAREAFF. The DNA for the CDR3 is TGTGCCAGCAGTTTCGGCAGGGCGCGTGAAGCTTTCTTT. The V gene is TRBV6-5, the J gene TRBJ1-1; possibly TRBD1 for D (5 bases). The CDR3 is 13 residues long. Germline V gene sequence: CDR1 MNHEY, CDR2 SVGAGI. Trimming took off 4 bases at V and 7 bases at J, with 13 bases between the two ends.

V usage is TRBV28 and J usage is TRBJ1-2; the D gene is possibly TRBD1 (5 bases). The CDR3 covers 14 residues. V was clipped by 2 bases and J by 8 bases, with 15 bases between them. Per the germline V gene, CDR1 is MDHEN and CDR2 is SYDVKM. The CDR3 here is CASSLDSYSGGYTF. The CDR3 DNA reads TGTGCCAGCAGTTTAGACAGCTATTCAGGGGGCTACACCTTC.

This chain links TRBV19 with TRBJ2-1, with D possibly matching TRBD2 (6 bases). Germline loops: CDR1 LNHDA, CDR2 SQIVND (reference sequence). Trimming took off 10 bases at V and 0 bases at J, with 19 bases between the two ends. This CDR3 spans 16 amino acids. CDR3 nucleotide sequence: TGTGCCACCGCTTCCCTCGGGAGCAACTCCTACAATGAGCAGTTCTTC. It codes for CATASLGSNSYNEQFF.

This chain joins TRBV15 and TRBJ2-1; 9 bases line up with TRBD1. With V trimmed by 2 bases and J by 0 bases, 5 bases remained unmatched. The V gene's germline CDR1 is LNHNV and CDR2 YYDKDF (reference sequence). CDR3 size: 17 residues. The CDR3 DNA follows: TGTGCCACCAGCAGACGGGACAGGGTATTCTCCTACAATGAGCAGTTCTTC. As protein: CATSRRDRVFSYNEQFF.

The rearrangement uses TRBV18 and TRBJ2-7, with 7 bases fitting TRBD2. The CDR3 loop spans 15 amino acids. The germline CDR1 and CDR2 sequences are KGHSH and LQKENI. V lost 3 bases, J lost 6 bases, and 11 bases stayed unmatched. Here the CDR3 reads CASSPLGEGPVEQYF. DNA for the CDR3: TGTGCCAGCTCACCCTTGGGGGAGGGCCCGGTCGAGCAGTACTTC.

This clone has only one observation. The chain employs TRBV28 and TRBJ2-1; 11 bases are a match to TRBD2. The CDR3 has 16 amino acids. J was trimmed by 8 bases and V by 3 bases; bases with no gene match: 9. Germline values: CDR1 MDHEN, CDR2 SYDVKM. CDR3: CASSLAGTSGTDEQFF. CDR3 in DNA: TGTGCCAGCAGTTTGGCCGGGACTAGCGGAACCGATGAGCAGTTCTTC.

This chain connects TRBV7-2 to TRBJ1-5; 7 bases agree with TRBD1. V shed 5 bases and J 1 base; nucleotides not matched to a gene: 8. Per germline, CDR1 SGHTA and CDR2 FQGNSA. This CDR3 is built from 16 residues. CDR3 sequence reads: CASSPGGQVSNQPQHF. The CDR3 region has the DNA TGTGCCAGCAGCCCCGGCGGACAGGTCAGCAATCAGCCCCAGCATTTT.

The chain combines TRBV7-2 with TRBJ1-5; TRBD1 matches at 8 bases. CDR3 size: 15 residues. V was clipped by 5 bases and J by 6 bases; unmatched bases: 9. CDR1 and CDR2 (germline): SGHTA, FQGNSA. The CDR3 bases are TGTGCCAGCAGCCTAGGGGCGACAGGGGCTCAGCCCCAGCATTTT. This sequence encodes CASSLGATGAQPQHF.

In this sample, this clone turned up once. This sample also contains other DNA sequences that code for the same CDR3. The J gene is TRBJ2-5, the V gene TRBV11-2; D is possibly TRBD2 (6 bases). Trimming took off 5 bases at V and 2 bases at J, with 15 bases between the two ends. The CDR3 loop spans 15 amino acids. The V gene's germline CDR1 is SGHAT and CDR2 FQNNGV. DNA for the CDR3: TGTGCCAGCAGCCCCCGCCAGACTAGGCAAGAGACCCAGTACTTC. Its protein product is CASSPRQTRQETQYF.

The chain recombines TRBV7-3 with TRBJ2-3; 10 bases are a match to TRBD1. The CDR3 contains 15 residues. The ends lost 3 bases at V and 2 bases at J; junction bases unmatched: 2. From germline, CDR1 is SGHTA and CDR2 FQGTGA. The CDR3 sequence: CASSLGQGFTDTQYF. The CDR3 nucleotides read TGTGCCAGCAGCTTGGGACAGGGGTTCACAGATACGCAGTATTTT.